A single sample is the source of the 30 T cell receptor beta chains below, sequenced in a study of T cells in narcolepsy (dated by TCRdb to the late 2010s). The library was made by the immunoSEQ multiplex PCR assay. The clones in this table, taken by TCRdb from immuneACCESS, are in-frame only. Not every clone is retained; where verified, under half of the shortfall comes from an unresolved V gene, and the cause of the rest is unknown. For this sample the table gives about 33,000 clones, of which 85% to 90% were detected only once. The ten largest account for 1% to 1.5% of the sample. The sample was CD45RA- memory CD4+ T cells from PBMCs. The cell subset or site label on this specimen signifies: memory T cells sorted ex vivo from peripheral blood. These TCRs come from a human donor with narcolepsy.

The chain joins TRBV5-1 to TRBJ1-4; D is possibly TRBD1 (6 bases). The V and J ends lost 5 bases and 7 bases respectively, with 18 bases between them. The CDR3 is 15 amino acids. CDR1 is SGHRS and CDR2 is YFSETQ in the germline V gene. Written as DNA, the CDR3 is TGCGCCAGCAGGCCGGAGGGGGTACGGGGTGAAAAACTGTTTTTT. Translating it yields CASRPEGVRGEKLFF.

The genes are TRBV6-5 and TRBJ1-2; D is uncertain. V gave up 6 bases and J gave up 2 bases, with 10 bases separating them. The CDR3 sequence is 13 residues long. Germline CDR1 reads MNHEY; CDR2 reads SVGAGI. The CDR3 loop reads CASRGIMNYGYTF. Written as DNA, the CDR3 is TGTGCCAGCAGGGGGATTATGAACTATGGCTACACCTTC.

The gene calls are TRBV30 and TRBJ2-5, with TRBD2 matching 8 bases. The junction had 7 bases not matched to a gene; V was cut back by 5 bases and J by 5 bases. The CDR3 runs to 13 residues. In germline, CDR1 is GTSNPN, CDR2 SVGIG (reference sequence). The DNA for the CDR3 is TGTGCCTGGTCCAGCGGGAGAGGGGAGACCCAGTACTTC. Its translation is CAWSSGRGETQYF.

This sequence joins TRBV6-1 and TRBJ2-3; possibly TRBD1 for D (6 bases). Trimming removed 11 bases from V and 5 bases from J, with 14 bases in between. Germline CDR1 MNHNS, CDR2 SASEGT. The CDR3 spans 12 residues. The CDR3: CASRQAGDTQYF. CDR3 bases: TGTGCCTCTAGACAGGCTGGAGATACGCAGTATTTT.

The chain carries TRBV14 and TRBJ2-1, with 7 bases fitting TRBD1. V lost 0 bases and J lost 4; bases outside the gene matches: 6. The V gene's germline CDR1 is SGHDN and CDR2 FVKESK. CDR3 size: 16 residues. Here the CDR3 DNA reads TGTGCCAGCAGCCAAGATTTTGGGGACAGATACAATGAGCAGTTCTTC. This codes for CASSQDFGDRYNEQFF. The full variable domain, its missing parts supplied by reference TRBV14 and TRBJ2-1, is EAGVTQFPSHSVIEKGQTVTLRCDPISGHDNLYWYRRVMGKEIKFLLHFVKESKQDESGMPNNRFLAERTGGTYSTLKVQPAELEDSGVYFCASSQDFGDRYNEQFFGPGTRLTVL.

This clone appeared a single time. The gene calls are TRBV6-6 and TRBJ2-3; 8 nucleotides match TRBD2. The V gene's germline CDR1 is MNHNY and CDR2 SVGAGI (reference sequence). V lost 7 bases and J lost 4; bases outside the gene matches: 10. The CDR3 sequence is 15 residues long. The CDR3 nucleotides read TGTGCCAGCAAAGTGTTTGCGGGGGGCTCAGATACGCAGTATTTT. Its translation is CASKVFAGGSDTQYF.

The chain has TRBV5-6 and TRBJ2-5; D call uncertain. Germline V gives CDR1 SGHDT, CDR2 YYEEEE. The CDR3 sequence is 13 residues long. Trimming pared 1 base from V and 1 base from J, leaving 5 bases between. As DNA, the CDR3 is TGTGCCAGCAGCTTGCCTAGCCAAGAGACCCAGTACTTC. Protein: CASSLPSQETQYF.

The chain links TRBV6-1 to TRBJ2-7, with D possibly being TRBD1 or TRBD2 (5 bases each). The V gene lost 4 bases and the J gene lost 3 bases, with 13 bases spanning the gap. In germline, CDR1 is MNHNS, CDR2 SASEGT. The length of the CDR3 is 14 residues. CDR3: CASSVRDGIYEQYF. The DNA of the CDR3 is TGTGCCAGCAGTGTCCGGGACGGGATCTACGAGCAGTACTTC.

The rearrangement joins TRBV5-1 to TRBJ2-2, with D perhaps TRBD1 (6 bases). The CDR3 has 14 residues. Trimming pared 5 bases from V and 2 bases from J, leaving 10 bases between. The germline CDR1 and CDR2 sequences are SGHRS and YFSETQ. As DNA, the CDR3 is TGCGCCAGCAGTTCGGACAGAAACACCGGGGAGCTGTTTTTT. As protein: CASSSDRNTGELFF.

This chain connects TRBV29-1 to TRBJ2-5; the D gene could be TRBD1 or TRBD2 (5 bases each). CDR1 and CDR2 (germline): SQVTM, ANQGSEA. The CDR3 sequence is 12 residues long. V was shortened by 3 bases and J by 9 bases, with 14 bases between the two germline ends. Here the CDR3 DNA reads TGCAGCGTTGACAGTACTTGGGGGTCCCAGTACTTC. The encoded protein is CSVDSTWGSQYF.

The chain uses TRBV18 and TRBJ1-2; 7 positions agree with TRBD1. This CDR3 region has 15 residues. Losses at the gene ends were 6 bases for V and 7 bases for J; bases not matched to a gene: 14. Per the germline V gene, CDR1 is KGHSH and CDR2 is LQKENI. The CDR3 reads CASSSTDRVGVGYTF. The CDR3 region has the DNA TGTGCCAGCTCCAGCACCGACAGGGTCGGGGTTGGCTACACCTTC.

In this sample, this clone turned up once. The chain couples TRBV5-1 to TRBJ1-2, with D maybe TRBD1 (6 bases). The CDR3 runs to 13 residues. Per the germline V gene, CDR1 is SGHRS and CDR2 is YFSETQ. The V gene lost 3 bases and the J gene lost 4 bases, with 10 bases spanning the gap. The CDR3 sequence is CASSSQGPYGYTF. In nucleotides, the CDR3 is TGCGCCAGCAGCTCACAGGGACCCTATGGCTACACCTTC.

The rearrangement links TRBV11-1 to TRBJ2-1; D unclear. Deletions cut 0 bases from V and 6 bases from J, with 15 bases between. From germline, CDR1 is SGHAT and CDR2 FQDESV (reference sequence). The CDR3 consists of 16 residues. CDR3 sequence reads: CASSLARTERSNEQFF. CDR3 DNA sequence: TGTGCCAGCAGCTTAGCCCGGACGGAGAGGTCCAATGAGCAGTTCTTC.

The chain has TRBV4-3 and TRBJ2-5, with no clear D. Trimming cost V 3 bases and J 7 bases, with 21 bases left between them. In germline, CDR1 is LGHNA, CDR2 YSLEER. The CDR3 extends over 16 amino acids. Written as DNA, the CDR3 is TGCGCCAGCAGCCAGAGAACCATCTACGGTTCAGGGACCCAGTACTTC. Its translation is CASSQRTIYGSGTQYF.

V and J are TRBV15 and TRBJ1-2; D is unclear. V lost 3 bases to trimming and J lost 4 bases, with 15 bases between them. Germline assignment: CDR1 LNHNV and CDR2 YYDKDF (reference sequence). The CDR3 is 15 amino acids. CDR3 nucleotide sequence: TGTGCCACCAGCAGGAGCCCCGCCGAGGGCTATGGCTACACCTTC. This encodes CATSRSPAEGYGYTF.

CDR3 loop: CAWNRGESYNEQFF. CDR3 sequence (DNA): TGTGCCTGGAACAGAGGGGAATCCTACAATGAGCAGTTCTTC. The V and J genes are TRBV30 and TRBJ2-1, with D tentatively TRBD1 or TRBD2 (5 bases each). Trimming removed 4 bases at V and 1 base at J, with 11 bases between. The CDR3 is 14 residues long. The germline V gene has CDR1 GTSNPN and CDR2 SVGIG (reference sequence). Combining the CDR3 with reference TRBV30 and TRBJ2-1 gives the whole variable domain SQTIHQWPATLVQPVGSPLSLECTVEGTSNPNLYWYRQAAGRGLQLLFYSVGIGQISSEVPQNLSASRPQDRQFILSSKKLLLSDSGFYLCAWNRGESYNEQFFGPGTRLTVL.

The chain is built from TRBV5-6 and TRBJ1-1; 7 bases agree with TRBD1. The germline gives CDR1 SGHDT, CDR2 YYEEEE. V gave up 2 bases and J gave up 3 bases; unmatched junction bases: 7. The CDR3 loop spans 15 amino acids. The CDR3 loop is CASSLQGRGYTEAFF. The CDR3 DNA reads TGTGCCAGCAGCTTACAGGGGCGGGGGTACACTGAAGCTTTCTTT.

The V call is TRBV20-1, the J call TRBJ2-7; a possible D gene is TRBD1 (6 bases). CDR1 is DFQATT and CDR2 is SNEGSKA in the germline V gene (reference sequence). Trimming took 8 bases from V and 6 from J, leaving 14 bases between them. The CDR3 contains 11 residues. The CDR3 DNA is TGCAGTACGGGACAAGACTCCGAGCAGTACTTC. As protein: CSTGQDSEQYF.

The CDR3 loop reads CASSSTVGRGNQPQHF. CDR3 nucleotides: TGTGCCAGCAGCTCTACTGTCGGTAGGGGGAATCAGCCCCAGCATTTT. The genes are TRBV5-6 and TRBJ1-5, with TRBD1 as a possible D gene (6 bases). Per germline, CDR1 SGHDT and CDR2 YYEEEE. The CDR3 spans 16 residues. Between the trimmed V and J ends, which lost 3 bases and 4 bases, there was a span of 17 bases.

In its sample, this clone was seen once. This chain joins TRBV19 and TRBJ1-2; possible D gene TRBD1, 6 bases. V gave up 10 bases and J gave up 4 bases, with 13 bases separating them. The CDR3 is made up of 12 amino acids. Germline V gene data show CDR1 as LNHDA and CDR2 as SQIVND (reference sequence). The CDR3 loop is CATLEQGYGYTF. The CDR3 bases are TGTGCCACCCTGGAACAGGGCTATGGCTACACCTTC.

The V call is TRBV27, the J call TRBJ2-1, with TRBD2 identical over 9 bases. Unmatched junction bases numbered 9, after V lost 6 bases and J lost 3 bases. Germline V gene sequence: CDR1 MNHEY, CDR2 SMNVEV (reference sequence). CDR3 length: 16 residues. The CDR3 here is CASRIGGGRGYNEQFF. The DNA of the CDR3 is TGTGCCAGCAGAATAGGAGGCGGGAGGGGCTACAATGAGCAGTTCTTC.

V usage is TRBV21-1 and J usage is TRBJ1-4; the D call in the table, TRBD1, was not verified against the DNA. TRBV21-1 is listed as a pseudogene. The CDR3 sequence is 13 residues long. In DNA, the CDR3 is TGTGCCAGCAGAAGACAGGGGAGAGAAAAACTGTTTTTT. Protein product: CASRRQGREKLFF.

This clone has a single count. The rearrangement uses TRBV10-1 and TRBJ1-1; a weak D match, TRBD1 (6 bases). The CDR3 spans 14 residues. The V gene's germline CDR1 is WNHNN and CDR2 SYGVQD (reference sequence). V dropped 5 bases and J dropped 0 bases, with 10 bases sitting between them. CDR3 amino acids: CASSRDIMNTEAFF. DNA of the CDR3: TGCGCCAGCAGTCGGGACATAATGAACACTGAAGCTTTCTTT.

The CDR3 DNA reads TGTGCCAGCAGTTCGATCCCCCACAATGAGCAGTTCTTC. This encodes CASSSIPHNEQFF. The chain carries TRBV27 and TRBJ2-1; D remains unclear. V dropped 4 bases and J dropped 5 bases, with 9 bases sitting between them. The CDR3 is 13 residues long. Germline V CDR1 and CDR2: MNHEY, SMNVEV (reference sequence).

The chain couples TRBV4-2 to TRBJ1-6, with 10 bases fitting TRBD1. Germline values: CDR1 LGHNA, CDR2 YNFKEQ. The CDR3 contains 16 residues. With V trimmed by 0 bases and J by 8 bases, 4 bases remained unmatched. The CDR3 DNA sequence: TGTGCCAGCAGCCAAGATGGGACAGGGGACCATTCACCCCTCCACTTT. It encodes CASSQDGTGDHSPLHF.

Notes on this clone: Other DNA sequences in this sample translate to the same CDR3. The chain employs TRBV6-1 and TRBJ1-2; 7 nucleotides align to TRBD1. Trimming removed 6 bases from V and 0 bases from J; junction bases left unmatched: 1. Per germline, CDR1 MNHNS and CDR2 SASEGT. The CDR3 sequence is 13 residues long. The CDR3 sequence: CASSTGANYGYTF. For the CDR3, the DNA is TGTGCCAGCAGCACAGGGGCTAACTATGGCTACACCTTC.

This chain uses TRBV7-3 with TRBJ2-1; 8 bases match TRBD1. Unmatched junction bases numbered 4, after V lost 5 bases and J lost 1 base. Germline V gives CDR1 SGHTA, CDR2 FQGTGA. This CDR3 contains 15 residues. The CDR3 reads CASSPDRGSYNEQFF. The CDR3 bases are TGTGCCAGCAGCCCAGACAGGGGATCCTACAATGAGCAGTTCTTC.

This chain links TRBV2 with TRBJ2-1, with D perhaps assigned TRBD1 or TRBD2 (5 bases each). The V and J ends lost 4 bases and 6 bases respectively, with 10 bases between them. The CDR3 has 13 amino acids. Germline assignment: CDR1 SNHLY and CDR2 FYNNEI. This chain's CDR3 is CASSGGSFNEQFF. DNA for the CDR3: TGTGCCAGCAGTGGGGGGTCATTCAATGAGCAGTTCTTC. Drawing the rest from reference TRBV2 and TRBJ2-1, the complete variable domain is EPEVTQTPSHQVTQMGQEVILRCVPISNHLYFYWYRQILGQKVEFLVSFYNNEISEKSEIFDDQFSVERPDGSNFTLKIRSTKLEDSAMYFCASSGGSFNEQFFGPGTRLTVL.

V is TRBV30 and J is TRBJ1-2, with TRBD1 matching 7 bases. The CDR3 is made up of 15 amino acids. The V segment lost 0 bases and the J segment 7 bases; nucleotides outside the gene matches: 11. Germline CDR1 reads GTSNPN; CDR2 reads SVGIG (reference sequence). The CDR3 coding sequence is TGTGCCTGGAGTGTACGGCAGGGGGGGATCTTTGGCTACACCTTC. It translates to CAWSVRQGGIFGYTF.

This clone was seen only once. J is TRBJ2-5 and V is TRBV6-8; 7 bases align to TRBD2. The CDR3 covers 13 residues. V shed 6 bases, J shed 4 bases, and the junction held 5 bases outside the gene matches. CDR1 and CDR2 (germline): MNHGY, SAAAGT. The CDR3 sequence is CASSRTRVETQYF. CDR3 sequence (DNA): TGTGCCAGCAGCCGGACTAGGGTAGAGACCCAGTACTTC.